Listed here is a single T cell receptor beta chain. This record belongs to a study of blood T cell repertoires in COVID-19. Study-wide background: Samples came from the United States, Italy and Spain, spanning acute and convalescent COVID-19. The cDNA or gDNA used as material had been derived from T cells, B-cell-depleted T cells, or PBMCs.

Which cohort a participant joined came from the clinical history participants gave. Original methodology: The authors estimated nucleated cell counts from reference gene primer amplification. Sequenced by immunoSEQ multiplex PCR; TCRdb stores in-frame clones only, minus some. From that table come the V and J calls and clone size; the DNA was used to work out D and trimming. Of just over 300,000 clones in the sample, approximately 90% were seen once. Trimming shortened V by 0 bases and J by 7 bases, and 12 bases separated the two germline ends. Looked up from germline, CDR1 is MGHRA and CDR2 is YSYEKL. The CDR3 consists of 14 residues.

The specimen was PBMCs or T cells enriched from blood (not recorded which). The receptor comes from a man in his thirties or forties who had recovered from COVID-19. The rearrangement joins TRBV4-1 to TRBJ2-5; possible D gene TRBD2, 6 bases. CDR3 region: CASSQETRLGTQYF. The CDR3 DNA reads as TGCGCCAGCAGCCAAGAAACCCGACTAGGGACCCAGTACTTC.